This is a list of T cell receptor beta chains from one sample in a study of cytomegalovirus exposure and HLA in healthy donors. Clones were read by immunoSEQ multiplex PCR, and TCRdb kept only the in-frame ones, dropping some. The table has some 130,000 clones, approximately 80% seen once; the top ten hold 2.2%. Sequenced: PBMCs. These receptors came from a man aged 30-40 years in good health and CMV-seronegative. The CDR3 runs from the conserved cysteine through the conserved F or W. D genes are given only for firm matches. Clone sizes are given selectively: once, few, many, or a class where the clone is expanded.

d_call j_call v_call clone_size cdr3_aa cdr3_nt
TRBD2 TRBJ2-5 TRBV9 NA CASSVGVAGVETQYF TGTGCCAGCAGCGTAGGTGTAGCGGGAGTTGAGACCCAGTACTTC
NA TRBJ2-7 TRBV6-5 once CASSLSGLVYEQYF TGTGCCAGCAGTTTATCGGGACTCGTCTACGAGCAGTACTTC
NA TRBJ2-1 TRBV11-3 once CASSLGGSSYNEQFF TGTGCCAGCAGCTTAGGCGGTAGCTCCTACAATGAGCAGTTCTTC
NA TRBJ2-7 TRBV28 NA CASSLSGGSYEQYF TGTGCCAGCAGTTTGTCCGGGGGCTCCTACGAGCAGTACTTC
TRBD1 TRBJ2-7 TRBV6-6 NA CANLTLTGGGEQYF TGTGCCAACCTTACATTGACAGGGGGAGGCGAGCAGTACTTC
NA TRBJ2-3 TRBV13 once CASSRTSTDTQYF TGTGCCAGCAGCCGTACTAGCACAGATACGCAGTATTTT
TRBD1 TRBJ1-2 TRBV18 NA CASSPGQGNYGYTF TGTGCCAGCTCACCGGGACAGGGGAACTATGGCTACACCTTC
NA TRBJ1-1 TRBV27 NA CASSWSAGTEAFF TGTGCCAGCAGCTGGAGCGCCGGGACTGAAGCTTTCTTT
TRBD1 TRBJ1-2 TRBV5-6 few CASSLGTGEGYTF TGTGCCAGCAGCTTAGGGACAGGGGAGGGCTACACCTTC
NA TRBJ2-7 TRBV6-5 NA CASSYSPLSYEQYF TGTGCCAGCAGTTACTCCCCTCTCTCCTACGAGCAGTACTTC
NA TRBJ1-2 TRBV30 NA CAWGQGPYGYTF TGTGCCTGGGGGCAAGGCCCCTATGGCTACACCTTC
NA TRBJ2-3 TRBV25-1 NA CASRRGSTDTQYF TGTGCCAGCAGGAGGGGGAGCACAGATACGCAGTATTTT
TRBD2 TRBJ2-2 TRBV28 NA CASSSSGTNTGELFF TGTGCCAGCAGCTCTAGCGGGACGAACACCGGGGAGCTGTTTTTT
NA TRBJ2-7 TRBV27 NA CASSKGLQRNEQYF TGTGCCAGCAGCAAGGGACTTCAGAGGAACGAGCAGTACTTC
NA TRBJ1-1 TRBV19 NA CASSPGVTEAFF TGTGCCAGTAGTCCAGGGGTAACTGAAGCTTTCTTT
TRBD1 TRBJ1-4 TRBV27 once CASSRTMGTGGTEKLFF TGTGCCAGCAGTAGAACAATGGGGACAGGTGGGACTGAAAAACTGTTTTTT
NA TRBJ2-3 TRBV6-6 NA CASINPSGTDTQYF TGTGCCAGCATTAACCCTAGCGGCACAGATACGCAGTATTTT
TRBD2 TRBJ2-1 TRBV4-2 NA CASSHLSGRSYNEQFF TGTGCCAGCAGCCACCTTAGCGGGAGGTCCTACAATGAGCAGTTCTTC
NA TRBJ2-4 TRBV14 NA CASSQGRWAKNIQYF TGTGCCAGCAGCCAGGGTCGCTGGGCGAAAAACATTCAGTACTTC
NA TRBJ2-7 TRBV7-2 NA CASSPPSEREQYF TGTGCCAGCAGCCCCCCATCGGAGAGGGAGCAGTACTTC
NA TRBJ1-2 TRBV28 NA CASSLASPRLGYTF TGTGCCAGCAGTTTAGCGAGTCCGAGGTTGGGCTACACCTTC
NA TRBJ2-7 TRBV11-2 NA CASSLTVSYEQYF TGTGCCAGCAGCTTAACGGTCTCCTACGAGCAGTACTTC
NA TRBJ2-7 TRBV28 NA CASSPHTGAGRRYEQYF TGTGCCAGCAGTCCCCATACAGGGGCAGGGAGGCGATACGAGCAGTACTTC
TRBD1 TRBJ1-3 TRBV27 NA CASRRQGISSGNTIYF TGTGCCAGCAGAAGACAGGGCATTAGCTCTGGAAACACCATATATTTT
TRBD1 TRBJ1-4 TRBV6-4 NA CASRVDRGLSTNEKLFF TGTGCCAGCAGGGTTGACAGGGGTCTTAGCACTAATGAAAAACTGTTTTTT
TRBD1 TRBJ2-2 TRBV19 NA CATRTGGAGFGELFF TGTGCCACTCGAACAGGGGGCGCGGGATTTGGGGAGCTGTTTTTT
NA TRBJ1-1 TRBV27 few CASSLSSSRDRAFF TGTGCCAGCAGTTTAAGTTCATCGAGGGATAGAGCTTTCTTT
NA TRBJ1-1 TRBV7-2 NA CASSLPLGGNTEAFF TGTGCCAGCAGCTTGCCCCTGGGGGGAAATACTGAAGCTTTCTTT
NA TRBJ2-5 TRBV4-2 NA CASSQGLAYEETQYF TGTGCCAGCAGCCAAGGGCTAGCGTACGAAGAGACCCAGTACTTC
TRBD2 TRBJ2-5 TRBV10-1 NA CASSAKVGGKETQYF TGCGCCAGCAGTGCGAAGGTGGGGGGGAAAGAGACCCAGTACTTC
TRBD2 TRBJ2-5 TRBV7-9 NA CASSLGLADQETQYF TGTGCCAGCAGCTTGGGACTAGCGGACCAAGAGACCCAGTACTTC
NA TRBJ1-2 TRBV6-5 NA CASSYPRPGKGYTF TGTGCCAGCAGTTACCCCCGGCCGGGTAAGGGCTACACCTTC
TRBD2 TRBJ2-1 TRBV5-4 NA CASSKPGGEAHYEQFF TGTGCCAGCAGCAAACCGGGGGGGGAGGCCCACTATGAGCAGTTCTTC
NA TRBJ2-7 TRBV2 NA CASSEDWGGAYEQYF TGTGCCAGCAGTGAAGACTGGGGCGGAGCCTACGAGCAGTACTTC
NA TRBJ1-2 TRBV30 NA CAWSVIGAGYTF TGTGCCTGGAGTGTAATTGGGGCGGGCTACACCTTC
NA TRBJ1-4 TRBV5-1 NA CASSLLYRISEKLFF TGCGCCAGCAGCTTGCTTTACAGGATTTCTGAAAAACTGTTTTTT
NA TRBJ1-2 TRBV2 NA CASSDGRARYGYTF TGTGCCAGCAGTGACGGCAGGGCCCGCTATGGCTACACCTTC
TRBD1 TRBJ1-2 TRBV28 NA CASRPTGGNGYTF TGTGCCAGCAGACCCACAGGGGGGAATGGCTACACCTTC
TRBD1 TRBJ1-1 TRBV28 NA CASSTWTGAMNTEAFF TGTGCCAGCAGTACGTGGACAGGGGCAATGAACACTGAAGCTTTCTTT
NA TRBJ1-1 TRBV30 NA CAWTSRDSLGAFF TGTGCCTGGACCTCCCGGGACTCCCTTGGCGCTTTCTTT
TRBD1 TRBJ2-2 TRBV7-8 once CASSLTGTTGELFF TGTGCCAGCAGTCTGACAGGGACGACCGGGGAGCTGTTTTTT
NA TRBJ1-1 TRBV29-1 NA CSALKTPNTEAFF TGCAGCGCACTTAAGACACCGAACACTGAAGCTTTCTTT
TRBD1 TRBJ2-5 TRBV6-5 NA CASSTGTGGETQYF TGTGCCAGCAGTACCGGGACAGGAGGGGAGACCCAGTACTTC
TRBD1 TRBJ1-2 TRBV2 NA CASSEQGANYGYTF TGTGCCAGCAGTGAACAGGGGGCTAACTATGGCTACACCTTC
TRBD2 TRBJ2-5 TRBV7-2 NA CASSSGLAGGWETQYF TGTGCCAGCAGCTCGGGACTAGCGGGAGGTTGGGAGACCCAGTACTTC